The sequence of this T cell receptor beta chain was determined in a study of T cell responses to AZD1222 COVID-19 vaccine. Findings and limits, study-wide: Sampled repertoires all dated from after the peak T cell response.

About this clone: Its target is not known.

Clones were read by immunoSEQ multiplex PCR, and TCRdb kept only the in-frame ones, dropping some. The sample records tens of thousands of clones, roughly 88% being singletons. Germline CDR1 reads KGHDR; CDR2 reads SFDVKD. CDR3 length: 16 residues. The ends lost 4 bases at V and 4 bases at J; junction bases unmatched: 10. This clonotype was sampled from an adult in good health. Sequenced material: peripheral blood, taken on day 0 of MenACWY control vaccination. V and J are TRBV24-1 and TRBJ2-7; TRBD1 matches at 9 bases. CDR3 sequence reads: CATSDPRRQGEYEQYF. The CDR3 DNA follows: TGTGCCACCAGTGACCCCCGGAGACAGGGGGAGTACGAGCAGTACTTC.